This T cell receptor beta chain was documented in a study of T cells in Graves' hyperthyroidism and ophthalmopathy. Across the study: Peripheral blood samples were taken at initial diagnosis, prior to any treatment. General study points: Ophthalmopathy, as predicted by the model, came a median about seven months after the prediction. Stable hyperthyroidism was separated from ophthalmopathy by a model based on 13 V-J features.

In its sample, this clonotype was seen many times. The antigen remains undetermined. It was 8.5 to 10 ml of fresh peripheral blood that supplied the PBMCs. Using RNA transcripts as the source, TCR beta CDR3 regions were amplified. Carried out on the TCR CDR3, a first-round RT-PCR used the HTBI primer set. TCRdb analysed the multiplex PCR reads with MiXCR anew, one entry per CDR3 protein. The table has 530,000 or so distinct CDR3 sequences, approximately 17% seen once. The TCR sequence derives from a young woman with Graves' ophthalmopathy. The sample taken for sequencing was blood.

The CDR3: CASSFDTEAFF. The DNA for the CDR3 is TGTGCCAGCAGCTTTGACACTGAAGCTTTCTTT. V gene TRBV7-2 combines with J gene TRBJ1-1, with D unresolved. The CDR3 consists of 11 residues. Per the germline V gene, CDR1 is SGHTA and CDR2 is FQGNSA. V was cut by 3 bases and J by 3 bases, with 2 bases left in between.